A single sample gave rise to the 4 T cell receptor beta chains below, sequenced in a study of T-cell memory formation after mild COVID-19. TCRdb independently ran MiXCR on the 5' RACE reads; one entry per CDR3 protein. The sample carries 200,000 or so distinct CDR3 sequences, around 17% recorded once. Source material: PBMCs or a T cell subset sorted from them (not recorded which). The origin of the receptors is an adult woman who had mild COVID-19 (a few samples of this study predate the infection). Cell type and time point are not known.

The V gene is TRBV7-6, the J gene TRBJ1-4; 9 nucleotides align to TRBD1. Germline lookup yields CDR1 SGHVS and CDR2 FNYEAQ. V shed 4 bases, J shed 5 bases, and the junction held 5 bases outside the gene matches. CDR3 length: 15 amino acids. CDR3 sequence reads: CASSSQQGANEKLFF. In DNA, the CDR3 is TGTGCCAGCAGCTCCCAACAGGGGGCGAATGAAAAACTGTTTTTT.

The rearrangement links TRBV12-3 or TRBV12-4 to TRBJ1-1, with D possibly matching TRBD1 (6 bases). V shed 5 bases and J shed 5 bases, with 15 bases lying between them. The CDR3 sequence is 14 residues long. The CDR3 loop reads CASSPRGARTEAFF. The CDR3 bases are TGTGCCAGCAGTCCCCGGGGGGCGAGAACTGAAGCTTTCTTT.

The rearrangement joins TRBV5-1 to TRBJ2-5; D possibly corresponds to TRBD2 (6 bases). The CDR3 totals 15 residues. Germline lookup yields CDR1 SGHRS and CDR2 YFSETQ. Trimming left V 3 bases short and J 1 base short, with 13 bases between. The CDR3 reads CASSWVGAGQETQYF. The CDR3 bases are TGCGCCAGCAGCTGGGTTGGAGCGGGCCAAGAGACCCAGTACTTC.

The rearrangement links TRBV4-1 to TRBJ1-2; no definite D call. Germline values: CDR1 MGHRA, CDR2 YSYEKL. CDR3 length equals 13 residues. Trimming took 0 bases from V and 8 from J, leaving 10 bases between them. Here the CDR3 DNA reads TGCGCCAGCAGCCAAGATGTGACGAGGGGCTACACCTTC. This gives the protein CASSQDVTRGYTF.